The T cell receptor (beta chain) under discussion was sequenced for a study of CD8 T cells in ankylosing spondylitis. Study-level findings and limits: Significant enrichment of disease-linked clones was reportedly seen in matched ankylosing spondylitis synovial fluid. Researchers report that disease-linked clones proved CD8+ and relatively rare in peripheral blood. A motif in TCR beta, a set of about eight highly homologous variants, appeared characteristic of ankylosing spondylitis blood.

Quantitative 5'-RACE with molecular barcodes produced the TCR beta libraries. TCRdb reanalysed the 5' RACE reads using MiXCR and keeps one entry per CDR3 protein. The profile covers around 320,000 distinct CDR3 sequences, with roughly 20% appearing a single time and roughly 3.4% taken by the ten largest. Germline values: CDR1 LGHDT, CDR2 YNNKEL (reference sequence). V lost 4 bases, J lost 2 bases, and 8 bases stayed unmatched. The CDR3 is made up of 16 amino acids. This clonotype was seen a handful of times. Antigen unknown. The material sequenced was blood, either unsorted or a sorted T cell fraction (not recorded which). The clonotype was recovered from a female donor with ankylosing spondylitis or in good health (not recorded which). The chain employs TRBV3-1 and TRBJ2-1; TRBD2 agrees at 7 bases. The chain's CDR3 is CASSPSLAATYNEQFF. The CDR3 nucleotides are TGTGCCAGCAGCCCCTCTCTAGCGGCCACCTACAATGAGCAGTTCTTC.